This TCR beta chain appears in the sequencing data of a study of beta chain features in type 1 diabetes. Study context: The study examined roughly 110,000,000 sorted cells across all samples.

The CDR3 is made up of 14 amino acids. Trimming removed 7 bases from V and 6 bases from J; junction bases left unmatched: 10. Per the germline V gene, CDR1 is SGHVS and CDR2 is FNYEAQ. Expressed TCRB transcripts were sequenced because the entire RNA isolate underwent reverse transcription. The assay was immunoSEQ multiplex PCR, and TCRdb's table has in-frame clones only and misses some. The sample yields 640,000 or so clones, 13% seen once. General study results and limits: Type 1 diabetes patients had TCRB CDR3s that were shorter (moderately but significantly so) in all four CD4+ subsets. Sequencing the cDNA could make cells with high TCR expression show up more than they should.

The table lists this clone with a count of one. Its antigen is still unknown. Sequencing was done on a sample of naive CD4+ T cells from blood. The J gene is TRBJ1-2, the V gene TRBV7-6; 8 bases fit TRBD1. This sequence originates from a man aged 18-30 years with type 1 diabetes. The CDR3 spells CASTLGQGTNGYTF. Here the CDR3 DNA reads TGTGCCAGCACCCTCGGACAGGGAACGAATGGCTACACCTTC.